This T cell receptor (beta chain) was recovered during a study of response to subunit inactivated influenza vaccine. Study-wide findings and caveats: Only a handful of new T cells, the authors suggested, are recruited with each seasonal influenza vaccination.

One entry per CDR3 protein, called by TCRdb with MiXCR from the RT-PCR reads. This sample carries fewer than 400,000 distinct CDR3 sequences, 21% of them seen once, and the ten largest clones take 10%. Trimming removed 5 bases from V and 3 bases from J; junction bases left unmatched: 6. This CDR3 has 14 residues. Germline CDR1 reads MNHEY; CDR2 reads SVGEGT. In its sample, this clonotype was seen a few times. Its target is not known. J is TRBJ2-7 and V is TRBV6-2 or TRBV6-3; 8 bases map to TRBD1. The TCR originated in a man aged 50-75 years who received an inactivated influenza vaccine. This sample comprised PBMCs from blood, obtained less than 22 months after vaccination. The CDR3 region is CASSRTGNYYEQYF. The CDR3 bases are TGTGCCAGCAGTCGGACAGGGAACTACTACGAGCAGTACTTC.